This T cell receptor beta chain was recorded in a study of T cells in Graves' hyperthyroidism and ophthalmopathy. General study results and limits: Through a model of 13 V-J features, ophthalmopathy was separated from stable hyperthyroidism.

Ten or more counts support this clonotype. What it binds is not known. The CDR3 has 16 residues. Trimming took off 0 bases at V and 1 base at J, with 12 bases between the two ends. RNA transcripts served as the template for amplifying TCR beta CDR3 regions. HTBI primers were used for first-round RT-PCR of the TCR CDR3. TCRdb re-called the multiplex PCR reads through MiXCR, storing one row per CDR3 protein. The sample has about 380,000 distinct CDR3 sequences; around 20% are singletons. The clonotype originates from a man aged 18-30 years with Graves' ophthalmopathy. This rearrangement joins TRBV12-3 or TRBV12-4 to TRBJ2-5, with a weak D call TRBD1 (5 bases). Sequencing used blood. In DNA, the CDR3 is TGTGCCAGCAGTTTAGCGCAGGGCCTATCCCAAGAGACCCAGTACTTC. It translates to CASSLAQGLSQETQYF.